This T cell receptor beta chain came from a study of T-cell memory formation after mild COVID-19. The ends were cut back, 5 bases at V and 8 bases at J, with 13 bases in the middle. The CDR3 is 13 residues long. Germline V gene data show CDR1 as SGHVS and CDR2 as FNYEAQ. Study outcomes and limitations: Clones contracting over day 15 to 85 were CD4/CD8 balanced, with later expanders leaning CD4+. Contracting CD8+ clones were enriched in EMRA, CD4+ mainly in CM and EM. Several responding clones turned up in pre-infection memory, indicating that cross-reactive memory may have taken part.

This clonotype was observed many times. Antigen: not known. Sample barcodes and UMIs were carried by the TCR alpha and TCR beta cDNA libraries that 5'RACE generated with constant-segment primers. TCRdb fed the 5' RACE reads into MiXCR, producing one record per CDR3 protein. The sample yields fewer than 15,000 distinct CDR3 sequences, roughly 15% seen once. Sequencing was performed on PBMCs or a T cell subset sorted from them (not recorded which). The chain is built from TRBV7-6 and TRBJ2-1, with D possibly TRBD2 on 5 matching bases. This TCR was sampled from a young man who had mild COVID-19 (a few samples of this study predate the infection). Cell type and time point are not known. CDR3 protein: CASSQDLYHEQFF. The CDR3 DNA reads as TGTGCCAGCAGCCAGGACTTGTATCATGAGCAGTTCTTC.